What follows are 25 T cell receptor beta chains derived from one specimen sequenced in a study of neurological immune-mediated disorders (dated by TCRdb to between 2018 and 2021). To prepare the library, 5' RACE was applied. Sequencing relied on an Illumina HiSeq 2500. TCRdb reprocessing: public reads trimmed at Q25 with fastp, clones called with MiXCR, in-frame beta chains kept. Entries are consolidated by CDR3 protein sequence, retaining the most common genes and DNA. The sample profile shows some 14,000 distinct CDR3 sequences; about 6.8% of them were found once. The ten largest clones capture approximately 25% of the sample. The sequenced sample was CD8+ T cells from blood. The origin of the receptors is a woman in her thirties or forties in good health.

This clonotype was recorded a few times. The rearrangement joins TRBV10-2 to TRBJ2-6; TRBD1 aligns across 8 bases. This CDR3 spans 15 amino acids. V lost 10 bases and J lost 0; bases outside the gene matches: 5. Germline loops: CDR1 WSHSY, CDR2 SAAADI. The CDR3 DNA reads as TGCGCCACGACAGGGGCGGGCTCTGGGGCCAACGTCCTGACTTTC. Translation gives CATTGAGSGANVLTF.

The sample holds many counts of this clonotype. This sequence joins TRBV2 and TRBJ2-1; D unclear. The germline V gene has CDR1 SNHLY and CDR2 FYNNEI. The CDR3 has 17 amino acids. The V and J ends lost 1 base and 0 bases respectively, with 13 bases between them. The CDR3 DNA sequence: TGTGCCAGCAGTGAAGAATTCGGGCTCAGCTCCTACAATGAGCAGTTCTTC. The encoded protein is CASSEEFGLSSYNEQFF. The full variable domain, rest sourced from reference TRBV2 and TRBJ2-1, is EPEVTQTPSHQVTQMGQEVILRCVPISNHLYFYWYRQILGQKVEFLVSFYNNEISEKSEIFDDQFSVERPDGSNFTLKIRSTKLEDSAMYFCASSEEFGLSSYNEQFFGPGTRLTVL.

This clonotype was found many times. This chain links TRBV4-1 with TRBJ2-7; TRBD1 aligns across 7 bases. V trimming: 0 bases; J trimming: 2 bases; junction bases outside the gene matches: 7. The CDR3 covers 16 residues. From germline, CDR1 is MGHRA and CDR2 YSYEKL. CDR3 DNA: TGCGCCAGCAGCCAAGAATACGGGACAGAGACCTACGAGCAGTACTTC. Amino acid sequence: CASSQEYGTETYEQYF.

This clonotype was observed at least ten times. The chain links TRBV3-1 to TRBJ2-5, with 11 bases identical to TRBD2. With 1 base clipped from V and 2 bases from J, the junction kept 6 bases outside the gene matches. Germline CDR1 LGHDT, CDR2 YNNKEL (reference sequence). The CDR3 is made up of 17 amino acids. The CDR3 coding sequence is TGTGCCAGCAGCCAAGTGAATAGCGGGGGGGATCAAGAGACCCAGTACTTC. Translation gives CASSQVNSGGDQETQYF.

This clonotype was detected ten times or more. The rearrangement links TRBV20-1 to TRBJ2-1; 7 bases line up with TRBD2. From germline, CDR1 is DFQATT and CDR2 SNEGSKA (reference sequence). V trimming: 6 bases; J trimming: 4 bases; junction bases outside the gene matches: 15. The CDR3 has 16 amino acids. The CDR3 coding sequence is TGCAGTGCAACGGAGGCTCTAGCGGTAACTTACAATGAGCAGTTCTTC. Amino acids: CSATEALAVTYNEQFF.

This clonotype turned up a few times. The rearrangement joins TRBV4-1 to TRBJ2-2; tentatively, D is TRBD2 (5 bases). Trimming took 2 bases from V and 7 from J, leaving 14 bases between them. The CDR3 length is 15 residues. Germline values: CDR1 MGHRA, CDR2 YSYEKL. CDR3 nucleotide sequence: TGCGCCAGCAGCCAACAGTGGCCGGGGATCGGGGAGCTGTTTTTT. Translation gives CASSQQWPGIGELFF.

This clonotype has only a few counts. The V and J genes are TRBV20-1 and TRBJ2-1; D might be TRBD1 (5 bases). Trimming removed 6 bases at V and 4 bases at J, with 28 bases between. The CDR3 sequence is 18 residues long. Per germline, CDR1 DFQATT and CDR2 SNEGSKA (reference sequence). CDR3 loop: CSATTLALTGATYNEQFF. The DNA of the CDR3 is TGCAGTGCCACTACGTTGGCCCTAACAGGAGCTACTTACAATGAGCAGTTCTTC.

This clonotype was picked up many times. The CDR3 protein is CASSVAGGKYEQYF. Written as DNA, the CDR3 is TGTGCCAGCAGCGTAGCCGGGGGCAAGTACGAGCAGTACTTC. The rearrangement links TRBV9 to TRBJ2-7; D tentatively fits TRBD1 or TRBD2 (6 bases each). Germline V gene sequence: CDR1 SGDLS, CDR2 YYNGEE. Trimming pared 0 bases from V and 4 bases from J, leaving 11 bases between. The CDR3 totals 14 residues.

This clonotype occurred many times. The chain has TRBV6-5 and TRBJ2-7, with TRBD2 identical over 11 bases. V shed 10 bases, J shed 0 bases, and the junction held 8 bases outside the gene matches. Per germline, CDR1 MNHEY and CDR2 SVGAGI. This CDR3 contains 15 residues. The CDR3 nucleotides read TGTGCCACCGGAAGACTAGCGGGGCTCTCCTACGAGCAGTACTTC. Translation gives CATGRLAGLSYEQYF.

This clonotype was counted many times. The CDR3, as DNA: TGCAGCGTTGAAGATGGACAGCCCGCCGTGCAGTACTTC. Protein product: CSVEDGQPAVQYF. The chain has TRBV29-1 and TRBJ2-7; tentative D call: TRBD1 (6 bases). Germline values: CDR1 SQVTM, CDR2 ANQGSEA. CDR3 length: 13 amino acids. The V and J ends lost 0 bases and 9 bases respectively, with 15 bases between them.

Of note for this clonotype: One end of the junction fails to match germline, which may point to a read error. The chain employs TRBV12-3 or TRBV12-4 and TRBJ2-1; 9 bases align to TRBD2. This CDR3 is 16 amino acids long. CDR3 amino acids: CDSSQSSGVIRYEQFF. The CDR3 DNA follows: TGTGACAGCAGCCAGTCTAGCGGGGTGATTCGGTATGAGCAGTTCTTC.

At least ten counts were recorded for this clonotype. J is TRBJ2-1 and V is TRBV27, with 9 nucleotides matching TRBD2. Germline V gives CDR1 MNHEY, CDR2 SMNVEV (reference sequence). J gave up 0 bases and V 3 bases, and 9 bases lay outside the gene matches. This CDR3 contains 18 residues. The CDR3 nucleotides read TGTGCCAGCAGTTTCCTGGGGACTAGCAGATTCTCCTACAATGAGCAGTTCTTC. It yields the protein CASSFLGTSRFSYNEQFF.

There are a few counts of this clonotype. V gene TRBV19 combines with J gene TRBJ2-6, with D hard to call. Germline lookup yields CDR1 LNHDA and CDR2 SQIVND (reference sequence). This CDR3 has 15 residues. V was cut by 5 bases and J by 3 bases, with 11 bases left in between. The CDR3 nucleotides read TGTGCCAGTAGTTTCTCGGTGCATGGGGCCAACGTCCTGACTTTC. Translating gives CASSFSVHGANVLTF.

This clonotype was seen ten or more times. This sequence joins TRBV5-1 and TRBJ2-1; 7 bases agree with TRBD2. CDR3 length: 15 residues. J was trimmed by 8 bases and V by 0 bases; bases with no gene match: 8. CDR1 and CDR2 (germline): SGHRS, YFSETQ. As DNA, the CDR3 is TGCGCCAGCAGCTTGGATGGGGGGGATTTTGATGAGCAGTTCTTC. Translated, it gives CASSLDGGDFDEQFF.

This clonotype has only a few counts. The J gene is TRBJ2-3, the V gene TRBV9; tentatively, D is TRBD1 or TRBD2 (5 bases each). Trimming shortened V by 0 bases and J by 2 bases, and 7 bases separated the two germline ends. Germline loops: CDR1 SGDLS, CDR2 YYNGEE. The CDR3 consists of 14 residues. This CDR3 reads CASSVEGPTDTQYF. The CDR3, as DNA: TGTGCCAGCAGCGTAGAGGGACCCACAGATACGCAGTATTTT.

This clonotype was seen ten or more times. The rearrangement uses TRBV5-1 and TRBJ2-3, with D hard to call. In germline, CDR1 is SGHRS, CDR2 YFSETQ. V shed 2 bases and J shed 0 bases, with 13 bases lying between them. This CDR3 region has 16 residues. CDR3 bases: TGCGCCAGCAGCTTACGGCCAATTCCTAGCACAGATACGCAGTATTTT. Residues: CASSLRPIPSTDTQYF.

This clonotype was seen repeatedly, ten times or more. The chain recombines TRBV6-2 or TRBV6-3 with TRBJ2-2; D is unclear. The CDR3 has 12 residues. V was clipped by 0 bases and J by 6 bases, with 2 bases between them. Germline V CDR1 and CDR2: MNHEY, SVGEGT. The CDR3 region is CASSYSAGELFF. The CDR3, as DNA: TGTGCCAGCAGTTACTCGGCCGGGGAGCTGTTTTTT.

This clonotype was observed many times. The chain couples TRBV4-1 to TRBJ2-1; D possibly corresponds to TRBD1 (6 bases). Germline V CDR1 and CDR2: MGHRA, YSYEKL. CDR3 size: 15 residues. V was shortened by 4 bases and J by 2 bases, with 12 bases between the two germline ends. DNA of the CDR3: TGCGCCAGCAGCCCCCGGGACACCACCTACAATGAGCAGTTCTTC. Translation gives CASSPRDTTYNEQFF.

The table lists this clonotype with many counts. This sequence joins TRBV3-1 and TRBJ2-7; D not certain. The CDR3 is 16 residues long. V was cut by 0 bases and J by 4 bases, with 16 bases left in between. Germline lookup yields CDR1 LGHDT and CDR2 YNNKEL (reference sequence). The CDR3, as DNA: TGTGCCAGCAGCCAAGATGACCCCGCCCCTGTATACGAGCAGTACTTC. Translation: CASSQDDPAPVYEQYF.

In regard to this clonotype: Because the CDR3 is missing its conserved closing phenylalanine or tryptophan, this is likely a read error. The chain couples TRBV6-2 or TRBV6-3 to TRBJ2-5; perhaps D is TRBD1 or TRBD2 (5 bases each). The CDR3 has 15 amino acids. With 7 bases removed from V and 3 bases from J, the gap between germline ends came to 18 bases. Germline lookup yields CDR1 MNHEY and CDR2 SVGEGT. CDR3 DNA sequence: TGTGCCAGCACCTACGAGGGAAGGGGAAAAGAGACCCAGTACCTC. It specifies CASTYEGRGKETQYL.

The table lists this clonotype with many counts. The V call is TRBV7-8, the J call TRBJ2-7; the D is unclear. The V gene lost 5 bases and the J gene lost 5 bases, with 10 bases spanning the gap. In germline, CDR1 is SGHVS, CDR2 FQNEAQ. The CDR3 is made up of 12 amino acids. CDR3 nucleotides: TGTGCCAGCAGCCGAGATGAAGACGAGCAGTACTTC. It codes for CASSRDEDEQYF.

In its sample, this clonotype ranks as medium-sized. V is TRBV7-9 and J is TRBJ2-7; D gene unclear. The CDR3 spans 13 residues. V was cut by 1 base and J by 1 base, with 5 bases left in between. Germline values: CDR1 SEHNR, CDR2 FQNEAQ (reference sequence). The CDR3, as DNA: TGTGCCAGCAGCTTAGGGATTTCCTACGAGCAGTACTTC. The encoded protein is CASSLGISYEQYF.

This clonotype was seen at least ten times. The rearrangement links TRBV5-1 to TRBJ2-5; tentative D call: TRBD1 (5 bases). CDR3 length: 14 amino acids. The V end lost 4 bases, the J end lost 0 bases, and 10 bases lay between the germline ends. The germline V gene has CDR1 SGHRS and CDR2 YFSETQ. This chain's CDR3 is CASSPDNYQETQYF. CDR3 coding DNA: TGCGCCAGCAGCCCGGACAACTACCAAGAGACCCAGTACTTC.

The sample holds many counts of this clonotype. In nucleotides, the CDR3 is TGTGCCAGCAGCCCCCGGAGCTTTAGCACAGATACGCAGTATTTT. Protein product: CASSPRSFSTDTQYF. This rearrangement joins TRBV7-2 to TRBJ2-3; D gene uncertain. Germline V gene sequence: CDR1 SGHTA, CDR2 FQGNSA. V lost 5 bases, J lost 0 bases, and 12 bases lay in between. The CDR3 length is 15 residues.

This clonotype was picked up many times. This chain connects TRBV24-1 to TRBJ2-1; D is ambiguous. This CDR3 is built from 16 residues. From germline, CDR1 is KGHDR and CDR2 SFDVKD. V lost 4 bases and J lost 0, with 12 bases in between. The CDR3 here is CATSDPDRSSYNEQFF. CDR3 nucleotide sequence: TGTGCCACCAGTGACCCTGACCGTAGCTCCTACAATGAGCAGTTCTTC.